A selection of T cell receptor beta chains follows, all from one sample in a study of T cell changes during pregnancy in multiple sclerosis. Only in-frame clones appear in the TCRdb table, and some are missing; sequencing was by immunoSEQ multiplex PCR. The sample shows about 70,000 clones, approximately 94% of them seen only once. The input for sequencing was peripheral blood, taken in the third trimester of pregnancy. Source of these receptors: a female donor with multiple sclerosis, enrolled in a pregnancy study. CDR3s include the opening cysteine and the closing phenylalanine or tryptophan. Fields, in order: V gene, J gene, CDR3 length, CDR3 protein.

V gene: TRBV5-5
J gene: TRBJ2-6
CDR3 length: 15
CDR3 protein: CASSFQGSGANVLTF

V gene: TRBV6-6
J gene: TRBJ2-5
CDR3 length: 14
CDR3 protein: CASSYPAGDGTQYF

V gene: TRBV4-1
J gene: TRBJ2-2
CDR3 length: 15
CDR3 protein: CASSRRDSNTGELFF

V gene: TRBV5-6
J gene: TRBJ2-3
CDR3 length: 14
CDR3 protein: CASSLGGATDTQYF

V gene: TRBV6-6
J gene: TRBJ1-4
CDR3 length: 16
CDR3 protein: CASSYPISNVGEKLFF

V gene: TRBV30
J gene: TRBJ2-7
CDR3 length: 15
CDR3 protein: CAWSPLPGQGYEQYF

V gene: TRBV9
J gene: TRBJ1-2
CDR3 length: 17
CDR3 protein: CASSVGQWTGVSYGYTF

V gene: TRBV9
J gene: TRBJ2-1
CDR3 length: 19
CDR3 protein: CASSVVSGGGAGGNNEQFF

V gene: TRBV7-3
J gene: TRBJ1-1
CDR3 length: 15
CDR3 protein: CASSLTGGANTEAFF

V gene: TRBV9
J gene: TRBJ1-6
CDR3 length: 12
CDR3 protein: CASKGEGSPLHF

V gene: TRBV7-2
J gene: TRBJ1-3
CDR3 length: 15
CDR3 protein: CASSPDRGAGNTIYF

V gene: TRBV6-1
J gene: TRBJ1-5
CDR3 length: 13
CDR3 protein: CAITDFSNQPQHF

V gene: TRBV4-2
J gene: TRBJ2-3
CDR3 length: 18
CDR3 protein: CASSQEGPGLAGTDTQYF

V gene: TRBV18
J gene: TRBJ2-7
CDR3 length: 15
CDR3 protein: CASSPPKGGSYEQYF

V gene: TRBV19
J gene: TRBJ1-2
CDR3 length: 12
CDR3 protein: CASDGANYGYTF

V gene: TRBV11-1
J gene: TRBJ1-1
CDR3 length: 15
CDR3 protein: CASSLDDRAGTEAFF

V gene: TRBV21-1
J gene: TRBJ1-5
CDR3 length: 18
CDR3 protein: CASSIPGTGEVSNQPQHF

V gene: TRBV2
J gene: TRBJ1-5
CDR3 length: 15
CDR3 protein: CASSPGRQGTQPQHF

V gene: TRBV18
J gene: TRBJ1-1
CDR3 length: 14
CDR3 protein: CASSPQRGVTEAFF

V gene: TRBV4-1
J gene: TRBJ2-7
CDR3 length: 13
CDR3 protein: CASSRTGDYEQYF

V gene: TRBV7-7
J gene: TRBJ2-3
CDR3 length: 22
CDR3 protein: CASSFDHRTSGGVTTSTDTQYF

V gene: TRBV15
J gene: TRBJ2-1
CDR3 length: 16
CDR3 protein: CATSRDSTGAYNEQFF

V gene: TRBV19
J gene: TRBJ2-2
CDR3 length: 15
CDR3 protein: CASTPRVAGTGELFF

V gene: TRBV19
J gene: TRBJ2-5
CDR3 length: 18
CDR3 protein: CASSIPPASGGGYETQYF

V gene: TRBV4-2
J gene: TRBJ2-7
CDR3 length: 17
CDR3 protein: CASSQDKLAGNSDEQYF

V gene: TRBV6-6
J gene: TRBJ1-5
CDR3 length: 14
CDR3 protein: CASRGSGKNQPQHF

V gene: TRBV7-2
J gene: TRBJ2-3
CDR3 length: 15
CDR3 protein: CASSLNRGLTDTQYF

V gene: TRBV10-3
J gene: TRBJ1-1
CDR3 length: 15
CDR3 protein: CAISGQGGGATEAFF

V gene: TRBV4-1
J gene: TRBJ2-7
CDR3 length: 15
CDR3 protein: CASSQDAGISYEQYF

V gene: TRBV5-6
J gene: TRBJ2-5
CDR3 length: 17
CDR3 protein: CASSLSLAGGRYETQYF

V gene: TRBV9
J gene: TRBJ1-2
CDR3 length: 14
CDR3 protein: CASSVRGGAYGYTF

V gene: TRBV6-4
J gene: TRBJ1-5
CDR3 length: 12
CDR3 protein: CASSDSSQPQHF

V gene: TRBV6-5
J gene: TRBJ2-3
CDR3 length: 12
CDR3 protein: CASRTDTDTQYF

V gene: TRBV5-6
J gene: TRBJ1-5
CDR3 length: 16
CDR3 protein: CASSATSGGWNQPQHF

V gene: TRBV18
J gene: TRBJ2-7
CDR3 length: 15
CDR3 protein: CASSPEQGHPYEQYF

V gene: TRBV11-2
J gene: TRBJ2-1
CDR3 length: 17
CDR3 protein: CASSRGGSGGSYNEQFF

V gene: TRBV5-1
J gene: TRBJ2-1
CDR3 length: 12
CDR3 protein: CASSLTTGQKFF

V gene: TRBV9
J gene: TRBJ2-1
CDR3 length: 15
CDR3 protein: CASSVASDRVNEQFF

V gene: TRBV18
J gene: TRBJ2-7
CDR3 length: 16
CDR3 protein: CASSPNRLGSSYEQYF

V gene: TRBV13
J gene: TRBJ1-1
CDR3 length: 15
CDR3 protein: CASSSSRVLGTEAFF

V gene: TRBV15
J gene: TRBJ1-2
CDR3 length: 14
CDR3 protein: CATSSGRPEVGYTF

V gene: TRBV2
J gene: TRBJ2-3
CDR3 length: 16
CDR3 protein: CASRRRLAGMTDTQYF

V gene: TRBV6-6
J gene: TRBJ1-2
CDR3 length: 16
CDR3 protein: CASSYDGGGLVYGYTF

V gene: TRBV7-3
J gene: TRBJ2-2
CDR3 length: 18
CDR3 protein: CASSFGAGGGANTGELFF

V gene: TRBV4-1
J gene: TRBJ1-4
CDR3 length: 14
CDR3 protein: CASSRDRGDEKLFF

V gene: TRBV5-5
J gene: TRBJ2-7
CDR3 length: 14
CDR3 protein: CASSGPGRGYEQYF

V gene: TRBV2
J gene: TRBJ2-5
CDR3 length: 14
CDR3 protein: CASSDASARETQYF

V gene: TRBV18
J gene: TRBJ1-5
CDR3 length: 18
CDR3 protein: CASSPYRTGGSGNQPQHF

V gene: TRBV29-1
J gene: TRBJ1-2
CDR3 length: 11
CDR3 protein: CSADRDYGYTF

V gene: TRBV4-3
J gene: TRBJ1-4
CDR3 length: 20
CDR3 protein: CASSQDLGTGILATNEKLFF

V gene: TRBV7-3
J gene: TRBJ2-3
CDR3 length: 14
CDR3 protein: CASSFGDGGVTQYF

V gene: TRBV9
J gene: TRBJ1-6
CDR3 length: 15
CDR3 protein: CASSASTGAYSPLHF

V gene: TRBV13
J gene: TRBJ2-3
CDR3 length: 14
CDR3 protein: CASSPRMGGDTQYF